These 4 T cell receptor beta chains came from one sample sequenced in a study of T cell repertoires in cytomegalovirus infection. TCRdb recomputed calls from the reads with MiXCR, one row per CDR3 protein. The table shows around 210,000 distinct CDR3 sequences, with under 8.5% occurring only once. Sequenced sample: PBMCs. These receptors came from a human donor in good health (CMV status not recorded). Some clones in this sample may be carry-over from other donors' samples.

The chain joins TRBV19 to TRBJ2-7; no definite D call. The CDR3 runs 11 residues. V was pared by 4 bases and J by 6 bases, with 7 bases between. The germline CDR1 and CDR2 sequences are LNHDA and SQIVND (reference sequence). The chain's CDR3 is CASSNIGEQYF. DNA of the CDR3: TGTGCCAGTAGTAATATAGGCGAGCAGTACTTC.

This clonotype was observed a handful of times. V and J are TRBV2 and TRBJ2-6, with D maybe TRBD1 (5 bases). The CDR3 has 15 residues. Trimming stripped 9 bases from V and 0 bases from J, with 12 bases between. Germline CDR1 and CDR2: SNHLY and FYNNEI. As DNA, the CDR3 is TGTGCCAGGACAGATCTGTCCTCTGGGGCCAACGTCCTGACTTTC. It codes for CARTDLSSGANVLTF.

This clonotype was seen just once. The V and J genes are TRBV29-1 and TRBJ1-2, with a weak D call TRBD1 (5 bases). This CDR3 comprises 13 residues. The V gene's germline CDR1 is SQVTM and CDR2 ANQGSEA. Trimming removed 4 bases from V and 4 bases from J, with 13 bases in between. In DNA form, the CDR3 reads TGCAGCGTTGGTGGAGGGGCTGGCTATGGCTACACCTTC. This gives the protein CSVGGGAGYGYTF.

This clonotype was counted ten times or more. The chain carries TRBV2 and TRBJ2-2; D gene uncertain. The germline V gene encodes CDR1 SNHLY and CDR2 FYNNEI. V was pared by 6 bases and J by 6 bases, with 14 bases between. The CDR3 is made up of 14 amino acids. CDR3 protein: CASRQIPRPGELFF. CDR3 DNA: TGTGCCAGCAGACAGATCCCCAGGCCCGGGGAGCTGTTTTTT. The variable domain in full, completed from reference TRBV2 and TRBJ2-2, reads EPEVTQTPSHQVTQMGQEVILRCVPISNHLYFYWYRQILGQKVEFLVSFYNNEISEKSEIFDDQFSVERPDGSNFTLKIRSTKLEDSAMYFCASRQIPRPGELFFGEGSRLTVL.